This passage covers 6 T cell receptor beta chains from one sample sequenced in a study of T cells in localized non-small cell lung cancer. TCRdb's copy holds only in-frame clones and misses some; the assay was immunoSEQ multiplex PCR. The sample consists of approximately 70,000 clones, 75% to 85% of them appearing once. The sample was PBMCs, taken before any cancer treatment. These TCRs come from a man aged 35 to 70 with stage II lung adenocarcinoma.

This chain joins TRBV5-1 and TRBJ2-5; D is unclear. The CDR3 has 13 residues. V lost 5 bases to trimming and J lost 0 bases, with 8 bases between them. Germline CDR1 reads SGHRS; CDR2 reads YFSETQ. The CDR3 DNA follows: TGCGCCAGCAGAGACTCTCACCAAGAGACCCAGTACTTC. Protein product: CASRDSHQETQYF.

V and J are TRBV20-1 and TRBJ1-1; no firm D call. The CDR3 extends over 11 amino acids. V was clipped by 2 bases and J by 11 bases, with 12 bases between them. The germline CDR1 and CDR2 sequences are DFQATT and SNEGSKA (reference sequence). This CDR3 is CSARPFVGAFF. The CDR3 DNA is TGCAGTGCTAGACCGTTTGTTGGTGCTTTCTTT.

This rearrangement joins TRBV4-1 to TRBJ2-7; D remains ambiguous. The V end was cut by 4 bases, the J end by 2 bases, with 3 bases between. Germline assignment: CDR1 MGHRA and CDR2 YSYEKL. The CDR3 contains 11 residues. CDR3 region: CASSPAYEQYF. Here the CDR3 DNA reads TGCGCCAGCAGCCCAGCCTACGAGCAGTACTTC.

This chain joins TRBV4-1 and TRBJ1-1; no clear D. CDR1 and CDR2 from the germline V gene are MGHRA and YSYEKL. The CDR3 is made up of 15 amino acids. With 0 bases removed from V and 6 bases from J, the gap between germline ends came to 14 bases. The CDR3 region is CASSQDPGGDPEAFF. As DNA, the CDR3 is TGCGCCAGCAGCCAAGATCCCGGAGGTGATCCTGAAGCTTTCTTT.

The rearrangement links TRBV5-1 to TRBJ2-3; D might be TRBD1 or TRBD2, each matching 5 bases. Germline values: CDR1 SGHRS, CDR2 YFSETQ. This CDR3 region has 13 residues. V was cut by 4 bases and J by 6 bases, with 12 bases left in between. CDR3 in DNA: TGCGCCAGCAGCGTGGGGGACCTTGATACGCAGTATTTT. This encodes CASSVGDLDTQYF. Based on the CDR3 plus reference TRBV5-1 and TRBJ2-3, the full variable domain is KAGVTQTPRYLIKTRGQQVTLSCSPISGHRSVSWYQQTPGQGLQFLFEYFSETQRNKGNFPGRFSGRQFSNSRSEMNVSTLELGDSALYLCASSVGDLDTQYFGPGTRLTVL.

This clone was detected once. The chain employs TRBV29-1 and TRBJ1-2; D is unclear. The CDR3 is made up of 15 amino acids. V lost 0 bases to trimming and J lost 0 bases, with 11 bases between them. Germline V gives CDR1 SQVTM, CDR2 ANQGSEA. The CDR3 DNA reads TGCAGCGTTGAAGATCGACGGTACTCTAACTATGGCTACACCTTC. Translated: CSVEDRRYSNYGYTF.